Below, one TCR beta chain is given with its context. The sample originates from a study of PD-1 blockade in classical Hodgkin lymphoma. The junction had 8 bases not matched to a gene; V was cut back by 5 bases and J by 5 bases. CDR1 is MNHEY, CDR2 SVGAGI, per germline. The CDR3 is 14 residues long. The repertoire was sequenced with immunoSEQ multiplex PCR; TCRdb's copy has only in-frame clones and lacks some. Here the sample spans about 59,000 clones, more than 90% being singletons. In every patient, relapse followed autologous stem cell transplantation, while exposure to brentuximab vedotin differed.

The sequence was collected from a human donor with classical Hodgkin lymphoma. This material consisted of peripheral blood mononuclear cells (PBMCs), taken at baseline. This sequence joins TRBV6-5 and TRBJ2-5; 7 bases are a match to TRBD2. The CDR3 bases are TGTGCCAGCAGTGCCGGGACTACCCGGGAGACCCAGTACTTC. Amino acids: CASSAGTTRETQYF.